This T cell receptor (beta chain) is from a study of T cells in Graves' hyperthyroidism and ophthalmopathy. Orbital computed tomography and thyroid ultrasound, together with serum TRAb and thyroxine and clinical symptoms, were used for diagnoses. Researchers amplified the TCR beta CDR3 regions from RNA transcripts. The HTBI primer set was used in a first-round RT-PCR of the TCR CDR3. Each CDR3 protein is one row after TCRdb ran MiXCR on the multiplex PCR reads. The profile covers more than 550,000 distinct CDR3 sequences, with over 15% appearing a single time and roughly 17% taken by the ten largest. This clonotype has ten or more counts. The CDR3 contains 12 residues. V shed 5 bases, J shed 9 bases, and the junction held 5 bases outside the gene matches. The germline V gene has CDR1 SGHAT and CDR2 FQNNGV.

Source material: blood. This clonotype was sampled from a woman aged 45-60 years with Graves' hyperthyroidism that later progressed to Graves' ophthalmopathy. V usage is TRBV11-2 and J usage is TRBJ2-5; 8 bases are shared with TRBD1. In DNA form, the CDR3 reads TGTGCCAGCAGCGCCGGACAGGGTGCCCAGTACTTC. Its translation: CASSAGQGAQYF.